A single T cell receptor beta chain is shown here with its context. The sample holds a few counts of this clonotype. Its antigen is not yet known. No much larger clone exists at a distance of one base, and base qualities are not known. Its CDR3 holds 19 amino acids, cysteine through phenylalanine. Only the CDR3 DNA stays, 57 bases, in frame from base 1. Trimming takes 0 bases off V and 5 bases off J; junction bases not matched to a gene: 14. Via the germline V gene, CDR1 is LGHNT and CDR2 FRNRAP. The library was produced with PCR. Instead of multiplex PCR, a modified RACE PCR protocol was used to amplify TCR alpha and beta chains from RNA. Libraries were sequenced on an Illumina MiSeq, and raw reads were demultiplexed according to sample-specific barcode combinations. For the original study's pipeline: TCR clonotypes were identified from the sequencing reads using MiXCR software. TCRdb took the public reads, trimmed them with fastp at Q25, ran MiXCR for clone calling and kept in-frame beta chains. Every CDR3 protein is listed once, alongside the most common genes and DNA of its rows. TCRdb's processing, not the authors', yielded these V and J calls. For this sample the table gives under 4,000 distinct CDR3 sequences, of which roughly a tenth were detected only once. The ten top clones hold about 34% of the sample.

The sample comes from a study of T cells in AML relapse after transplant (dated by TCRdb to the late 2010s). Background for the entire study: The remission controls were clinically matched patients who stayed in long-term complete remission and had more than 3 years of follow-up. Bone marrow collected about 1 year after HSCT from patients who maintained complete remission served as the remission samples. In a retrospective study, inhibitory receptor expression and TCR repertoires of bone marrow T cells were examined in patients who had received allogeneic HSCT for myeloid malignancy.

Overall results and qualifications from the work: Very few samples underpinned the TCR repertoire comparisons, and for unsorted bone marrow each group had only a few individuals.

This sequence was found in a human donor who had a stem cell transplant for acute myeloid leukemia. After a transplant, some T cells may be of graft donor origin. The chain joins TRBV12-5 to TRBJ2-7; 12 central bases correspond to TRBD2. The specimen comprised bone marrow, either the whole sample or a sorted T cell fraction (not recorded which), sampled in complete remission. The CDR3 region reads CASGLVQLAGGPSTHEQYF. The DNA sequence is TGTGCTAGTGGTTTGGTACAGCTAGCGGGGGGGCCGTCGACCCACGAGCAGTACTTC.